The 17 T cell receptor beta chains in this list originate from one sample, sequenced in a study of technical replicates of blood from a handful of donors. Generated by immunoSEQ multiplex PCR, the TCRdb table keeps only in-frame clones and is missing some. Of roughly 87,000 clones in the sample, approximately 96% were seen once. Input material: T cells isolated from PBMCs. These receptors came from a human donor in good health.

The rearrangement joins TRBV6-1 to TRBJ2-5, with 12 nucleotides matching TRBD2. The CDR3 sequence is 15 residues long. The germline gives CDR1 MNHNS, CDR2 SASEGT. The V and J ends lost 5 bases and 5 bases, in that order; junction bases with no gene match: 6. The CDR3 protein is CASSWTSGEWETQYF. For the CDR3, the DNA is TGTGCCAGCAGTTGGACTAGCGGGGAGTGGGAGACCCAGTACTTC.

The chain employs TRBV5-5 and TRBJ1-3, with 7 nucleotides matching TRBD1. The germline V gene encodes CDR1 SGHKS and CDR2 YYEKEE (reference sequence). This CDR3 is 17 amino acids long. Germline trimming cut 2 bases from V and 0 bases from J; bases unmatched to any gene: 8. The CDR3 DNA reads TGTGCCAGCAGCTTTTCACCCCAGGGGGACTCTGGAAACACCATATATTTT. Translated: CASSFSPQGDSGNTIYF.

This chain uses TRBV5-1 with TRBJ2-1; D gene uncertain. V was shortened by 2 bases and J by 5 bases, with 5 bases between the two germline ends. The germline V gene encodes CDR1 SGHRS and CDR2 YFSETQ. This CDR3 region has 12 residues. CDR3 nucleotide sequence: TGCGCCAGCAGCTTTCCTAACAATGAGCAGTTCTTC. Translation: CASSFPNNEQFF.

The J gene is TRBJ2-5, the V gene TRBV10-3; no clear D gene. V was clipped by 3 bases and J by 1 base, with 3 bases between them. Looked up from germline, CDR1 is ENHRY and CDR2 is SYGVKD. The CDR3 consists of 12 residues. The CDR3 loop reads CAISDIQETQYF. The CDR3 DNA reads as TGTGCCATCAGTGACATCCAAGAGACCCAGTACTTC.

The rearrangement joins TRBV28 to TRBJ2-5; weak D call: TRBD2 (6 bases). The CDR3 totals 13 residues. Trimming removed 5 bases at V and 3 bases at J, with 10 bases between. Germline V gene sequence: CDR1 MDHEN, CDR2 SYDVKM. The CDR3 coding sequence is TGTGCCAGCAGTCAGGACTATAAAGAGACCCAGTACTTC. Translation: CASSQDYKETQYF.

The chain uses TRBV19 and TRBJ2-5, with 11 bases fitting TRBD1. Germline values: CDR1 LNHDA, CDR2 SQIVND (reference sequence). The junction had 2 bases not matched to a gene; V was cut back by 3 bases and J by 2 bases. This CDR3 comprises 15 residues. The CDR3 sequence: CASSIGTGGQETQYF. CDR3 bases: TGTGCCAGTAGTATTGGGACAGGGGGTCAAGAGACCCAGTACTTC.

The chain combines TRBV28 with TRBJ1-2, with 7 positions matching TRBD1. From germline, CDR1 is MDHEN and CDR2 SYDVKM. CDR3 length equals 14 residues. The V and J ends lost 6 bases and 5 bases, in that order; junction bases with no gene match: 9. For the CDR3, the DNA is TGTGCCAGCAGACTCTACAGGGGAGGTTATGGCTACACCTTC. Translation gives CASRLYRGGYGYTF.

This chain links TRBV6-5 with TRBJ1-5; D is unresolved. Germline lookup yields CDR1 MNHEY and CDR2 SVGAGI. V lost 4 bases to trimming and J lost 6 bases, with 10 bases between them. The CDR3 extends over 13 amino acids. The CDR3 spells CASSWESGQPQHF. CDR3 sequence (DNA): TGTGCCAGCAGTTGGGAGTCCGGTCAGCCCCAGCATTTT.

Note on this clone: Other DNA sequences in this sample translate to the same CDR3. The chain employs TRBV29-1 and TRBJ1-2; no clear D gene. Deletions cut 2 bases from V and 7 bases from J, with 11 bases between. CDR1 and CDR2 from the germline V gene are SQVTM and ANQGSEA. CDR3 length: 12 amino acids. The CDR3 DNA is TGCAGCGTTGAACGGGAAACCCCTGGCTACACCTTC. Protein sequence: CSVERETPGYTF.

CDR3: CASSLGVSTDTQYF. The CDR3 coding sequence is TGTGCCAGCAGCTTAGGAGTAAGCACAGATACGCAGTATTTT. The chain couples TRBV7-9 to TRBJ2-3; D is undetermined. This CDR3 comprises 14 residues. Germline V lookup: CDR1 SEHNR, CDR2 FQNEAQ (reference sequence). With 1 base removed from V and 0 bases from J, the gap between germline ends came to 5 bases.

The rearrangement joins TRBV11-2 to TRBJ2-3, with D possibly matching TRBD2 (5 bases). V was trimmed by 3 bases and J by 5 bases, leaving 9 bases between them. This CDR3 has 13 residues. In germline, CDR1 is SGHAT, CDR2 FQNNGV. CDR3 amino acids: CASSLDRGDTQYF. In DNA form, the CDR3 reads TGTGCCAGCAGCTTGGATCGGGGAGATACGCAGTATTTT.

The V gene is TRBV14, the J gene TRBJ2-5; perhaps TRBD2 as D (5 bases). The length of the CDR3 is 13 residues. V gave up 5 bases and J gave up 4 bases, with 11 bases separating them. CDR1 and CDR2 from the germline V gene are SGHDN and FVKESK. CDR3 in DNA: TGTGCCAGCAGCTCCGGGGTACGAGAGACCCAGTACTTC. Translating gives CASSSGVRETQYF.

CDR3: CASSSGGGGGEKLFF. The CDR3 DNA is TGTGCCAGCAGCTCCGGGGGGGGTGGAGGTGAAAAACTGTTTTTT. V and J are TRBV11-2 and TRBJ1-4; tentative D call: TRBD1 (5 bases). Germline loops: CDR1 SGHAT, CDR2 FQNNGV. Trimming took off 4 bases at V and 7 bases at J, with 16 bases between the two ends. The CDR3 totals 15 residues.

The chain joins TRBV2 to TRBJ2-7; possibly TRBD2 for D (5 bases). Germline CDR1 reads SNHLY; CDR2 reads FYNNEI. V was shortened by 6 bases and J by 3 bases, with 18 bases between the two germline ends. This CDR3 spans 15 amino acids. The CDR3 nucleotides read TGTGCCAGCAGGAAAAACCCGGGAACCCTCTACGAGCAGTACTTC. It specifies CASRKNPGTLYEQYF.

The chain is built from TRBV15 and TRBJ1-1; TRBD1 matches 7 bases. V lost 5 bases, J lost 3 bases, and 15 bases stayed unmatched. The germline CDR1 and CDR2 sequences are LNHNV and YYDKDF (reference sequence). The CDR3 runs to 17 residues. CDR3 protein: CATSPTGNRGKDTEAFF. In DNA, the CDR3 is TGTGCCACCAGCCCAACGGGAAACAGGGGAAAGGACACTGAAGCTTTCTTT.

The chain carries TRBV6-4 and TRBJ2-1, with TRBD1 matching over 7 bases. With V trimmed by 3 bases and J by 6 bases, 8 bases remained unmatched. This CDR3 is built from 15 residues. In germline, CDR1 is MRHNA, CDR2 SNTAGT. The CDR3 region has the DNA TGTGCCAGCAGTGAGCGGACAGGAGAATCCAATGAGCAGTTCTTC. Encoded protein: CASSERTGESNEQFF.

The chain carries TRBV9 and TRBJ1-2, with a weak D call TRBD1 (6 bases). V shed 1 base and J shed 8 bases, with 15 bases lying between them. Germline V gene data show CDR1 as SGDLS and CDR2 as YYNGEE. There are 14 residues in the CDR3. The CDR3 here is CASSVFSGEGGYTF. In DNA form, the CDR3 reads TGTGCCAGCAGCGTATTCTCAGGGGAAGGCGGCTACACCTTC. The complete variable domain, with remaining parts taken from reference TRBV9 and TRBJ1-2, reads DSGVTQTPKHLITATGQRVTLRCSPRSGDLSVYWYQQSLDQGLQFLIQYYNGEERAKGNILERFSAQQFPDLHSELNLSSLELGDSALYFCASSVFSGEGGYTFGSGTRLTVV.